This T cell receptor (beta chain) was profiled in a study of shared clonotypes between healthy human individuals. As for this clone: Its antigen is not known. The same CDR3 also results from other DNA sequences found in this sample.

This CDR3 contains 12 residues. Per the germline V gene, CDR1 is SGHAT and CDR2 is FQNNGV. V gave up 1 base and J gave up 10 bases, with 5 bases separating them. Study observations and caveats: Rarefaction showed that sequencing of sorted subsets was incomplete (despite large depth).

Per the study methods: Filtering of immunoSEQ junctional sequences could not match full-length read filtering. Sequenced by immunoSEQ multiplex PCR; TCRdb stores in-frame clones only, minus some. V and J calls and clone size are given by that table; D and trimming were obtained from the DNA. The sample consists of just over 2,000,000 clones, 90% to 95% of them appearing once. The TCR was taken from a man younger than 35 in good health. The chain recombines TRBV11-2 with TRBJ1-6; D remains ambiguous. The material sequenced was naive CD4+ T cells sorted from blood. Noted subset: CD45RA+ positively selected. The CDR3 loop reads CASSLGDSPLHF. CDR3 sequence (DNA): TGTGCCAGCAGCTTAGGCGACTCACCCCTCCACTTT.